This paragraph covers one T cell receptor beta chain sequence. Its antigen remains unknown. This entry comes from a study of T-cell memory formation after mild COVID-19. TCRdb reanalysed the 5' RACE reads using MiXCR and keeps one entry per CDR3 protein. The sample lists 350,000 to 450,000 distinct CDR3 sequences, less than 25% occurring once. The CDR3 spans 17 residues. The J segment lost 1 base and the V segment lost 6 bases, leaving 12 bases of the junction unmatched. Study-level results: The study found balanced CD4/CD8 in clones contracting day 15 to 85 and a CD4+ lean in later expanders.

Sample: PBMCs or a T cell subset sorted from them (not recorded which). The TCR originated in an adult woman who had mild COVID-19 (a few samples of this study predate the infection). Cell type and time point are not known. V usage is TRBV12-3 or TRBV12-4 and J usage is TRBJ2-3; TRBD2 agrees at 8 bases. The CDR3 reads CASSPRGGFSGTDTQYF. DNA of the CDR3: TGTGCCAGCAGCCCACGGGGGGGTTTTTCGGGCACAGATACGCAGTATTTT.